The clone carrying this TCR beta chain was observed a handful of times. Its antigen is unidentified. Sample barcodes and UMIs were carried by the TCR alpha and TCR beta cDNA libraries that 5'RACE generated with constant-segment primers. One entry per CDR3 protein, called by TCRdb with MiXCR from the 5' RACE reads. The sample contains over 400,000 distinct CDR3 sequences, around 22% of which appear only once. Trimming cost V 1 base and J 2 bases; bases outside gene matches: 12. Per the germline V gene, CDR1 is LGHNA and CDR2 is YNFKEQ. The CDR3 runs to 18 residues. The sample belongs to a study of T-cell memory formation after mild COVID-19. Study-wide points: A second wave of clones peaked on day 37, and their SARS-CoV-2 specificity went unconfirmed. Contracting CD4+ clones were located mainly in CM and EM, and CD8+ clones in EMRA. While clones contracting from day 15 to 85 were balanced between CD4 and CD8, later expanders leaned CD4+.

Sequencing used PBMCs or a T cell subset sorted from them (not recorded which). The clonotype comes from an adult woman who had mild COVID-19 (a few samples of this study predate the infection). Cell type and time point are not known. The chain uses TRBV4-2 and TRBJ2-5; 8 bases are shared with TRBD1. Here the CDR3 reads CASSQARGGQGEQETQYF. The CDR3 nucleotides read TGTGCCAGCAGCCAAGCTCGGGGCGGACAGGGTGAGCAAGAGACCCAGTACTTC.